The clone carrying this T cell receptor beta chain appeared many times. The germline gives CDR1 SQVTM, CDR2 ANQGSEA. Trimming removed 3 bases from V and 4 bases from J, with 24 bases in between. CDR3 length equals 17 residues. This specimen comes from a study of T-cell reconstitution after alpha-beta-depleted transplantation in children. Unique molecular identifiers were used in preparing the TCRbeta library. TCRdb processed the PCR reads anew with MiXCR; each CDR3 protein has one entry. The sample shows approximately 400,000 distinct CDR3 sequences, 11% of them seen only once. The sequencing used PBMCs from the stem cell graft donor, collected from the stem cell graft. This sequence originates from a human donor who donated a stem cell graft to a child with acute myeloid leukemia. V is TRBV29-1 and J is TRBJ1-1; maybe TRBD1 (6 bases). Here the CDR3 DNA reads TGCAGCGTTGACCCAGGCGGACAGTGGGGTATGGCCACTGAAGCTTTCTTT. It translates to CSVDPGGQWGMATEAFF.